Detailed here is one T cell receptor (beta chain). This sample is part of a study of blood T cell repertoires in COVID-19. Overall study context: COVID-19 samples collected from the United States, Italy and Spain covered acute and convalescent phases. PBMCs, B-cell-depleted T cells, or T cells were the source of the cDNA or gDNA that made up the material.

The CDR3 loop spans 14 amino acids. Germline assignment: CDR1 KGHDR and CDR2 SFDVKD. Trimming shortened V by 7 bases and J by 1 base, and 12 bases separated the two germline ends. In the study's own analysis: Cell counts per sample came from amplifying reference gene primers. Profiled with immunoSEQ multiplex PCR; TCRdb holds only in-frame clones, not every one. The V and J calls and clone size come from that table; D and trimming were worked out from the DNA. The sample has a few hundred thousand clones, about 91% seen once. This sequence originates from a woman in her fifties or sixties with acute or convalescent COVID-19. The specimen sequenced was peripheral blood. J is TRBJ1-1 and V is TRBV24-1; D not resolved. The DNA for the CDR3 is TGTGCCACCAGATGGCAGAGCGAGAACACTGAAGCTTTCTTT. This sequence encodes CATRWQSENTEAFF.